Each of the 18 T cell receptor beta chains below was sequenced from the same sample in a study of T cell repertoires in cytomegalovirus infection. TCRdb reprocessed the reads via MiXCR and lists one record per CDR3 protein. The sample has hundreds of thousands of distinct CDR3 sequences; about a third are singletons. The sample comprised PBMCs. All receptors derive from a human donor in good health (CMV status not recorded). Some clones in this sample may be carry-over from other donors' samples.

The CDR3 sequence: CASSSTSDTVKNIQYF. CDR3 coding DNA: TGTGCCAGCAGCTCCACCTCTGATACTGTCAAAAACATTCAGTACTTC. The V call is TRBV2, the J call TRBJ2-4; D unclear. CDR3 length equals 16 residues. V was cut by 6 bases and J by 3 bases, with 18 bases left in between. Germline-derived CDR1 and CDR2 are SNHLY and FYNNEI.

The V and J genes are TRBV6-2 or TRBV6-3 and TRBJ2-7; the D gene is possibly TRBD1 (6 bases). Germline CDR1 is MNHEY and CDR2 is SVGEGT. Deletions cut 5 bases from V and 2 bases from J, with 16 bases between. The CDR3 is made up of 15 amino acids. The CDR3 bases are TGTGCCAGCAGTCCCCGGGACATCTGGACCTACGAGCAGTACTTC. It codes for CASSPRDIWTYEQYF.

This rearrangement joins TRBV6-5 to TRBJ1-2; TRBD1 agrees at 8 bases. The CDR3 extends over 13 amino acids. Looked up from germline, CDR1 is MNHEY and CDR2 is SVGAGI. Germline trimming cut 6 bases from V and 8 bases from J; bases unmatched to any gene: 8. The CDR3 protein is CASRKGQGGGYTF. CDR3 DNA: TGTGCCAGCAGAAAAGGACAGGGAGGGGGCTACACCTTC.

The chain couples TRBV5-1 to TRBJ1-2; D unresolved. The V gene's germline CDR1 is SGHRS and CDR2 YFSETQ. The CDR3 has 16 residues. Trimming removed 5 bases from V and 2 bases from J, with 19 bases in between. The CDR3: CASRTEPRTENYGYTF. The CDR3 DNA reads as TGCGCCAGCAGGACCGAACCCCGAACGGAAAACTATGGCTACACCTTC.

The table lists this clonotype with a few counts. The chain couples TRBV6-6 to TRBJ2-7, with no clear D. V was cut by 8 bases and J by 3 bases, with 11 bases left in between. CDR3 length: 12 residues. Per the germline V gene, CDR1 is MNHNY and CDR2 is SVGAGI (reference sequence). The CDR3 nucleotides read TGTGCCAGCGGTTCGAACGGCTACGAGCAGTACTTC. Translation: CASGSNGYEQYF.

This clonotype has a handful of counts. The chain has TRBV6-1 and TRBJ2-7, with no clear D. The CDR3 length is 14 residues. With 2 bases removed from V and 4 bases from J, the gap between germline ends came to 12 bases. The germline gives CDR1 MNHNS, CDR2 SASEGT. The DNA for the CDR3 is TGTGCCAGCAGTGAAAGTGGTTCGGAGTACGAGCAGTACTTC. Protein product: CASSESGSEYEQYF.

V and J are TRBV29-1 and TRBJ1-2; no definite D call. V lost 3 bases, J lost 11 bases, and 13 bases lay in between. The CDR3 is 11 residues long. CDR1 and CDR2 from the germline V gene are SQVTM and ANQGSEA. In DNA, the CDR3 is TGCAGCGTTGACTCCGTGGGCGTTTACACCTTC. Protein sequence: CSVDSVGVYTF.

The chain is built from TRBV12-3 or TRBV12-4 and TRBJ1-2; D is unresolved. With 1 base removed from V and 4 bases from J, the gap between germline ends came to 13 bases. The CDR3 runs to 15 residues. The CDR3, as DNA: TGTGCCAGCAGTTTAGGCCATAGGGTGACCTATGGCTACACCTTC. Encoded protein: CASSLGHRVTYGYTF.

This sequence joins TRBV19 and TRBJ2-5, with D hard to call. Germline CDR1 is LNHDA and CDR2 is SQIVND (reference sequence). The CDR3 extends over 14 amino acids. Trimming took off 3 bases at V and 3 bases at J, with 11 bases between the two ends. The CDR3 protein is CASSMMGREETQYF. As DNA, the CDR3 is TGTGCCAGTAGTATGATGGGCCGTGAAGAGACCCAGTACTTC.

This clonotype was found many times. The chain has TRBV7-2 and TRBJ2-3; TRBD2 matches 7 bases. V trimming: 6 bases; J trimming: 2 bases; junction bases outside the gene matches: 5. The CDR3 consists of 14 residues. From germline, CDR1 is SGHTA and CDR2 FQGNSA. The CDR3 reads CASRPSGNTDTQYF. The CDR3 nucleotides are TGTGCCAGCAGGCCTAGCGGCAACACAGATACGCAGTATTTT.

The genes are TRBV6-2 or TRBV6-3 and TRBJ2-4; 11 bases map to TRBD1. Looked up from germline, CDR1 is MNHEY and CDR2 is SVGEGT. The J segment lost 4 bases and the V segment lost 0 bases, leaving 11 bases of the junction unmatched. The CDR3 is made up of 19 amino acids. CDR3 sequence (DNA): TGTGCCAGCAGTTACTCAGCCTCGGACAGGGGGCGTAGGAAAAACATTCAGTACTTC. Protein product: CASSYSASDRGRRKNIQYF.

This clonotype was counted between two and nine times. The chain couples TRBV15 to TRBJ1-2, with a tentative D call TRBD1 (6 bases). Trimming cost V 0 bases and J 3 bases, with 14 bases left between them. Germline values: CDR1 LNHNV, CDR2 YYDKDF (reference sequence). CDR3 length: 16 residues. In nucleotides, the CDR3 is TGTGCCACCAGCAGAGATGACACAGGGAAATACTATGGCTACACCTTC. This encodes CATSRDDTGKYYGYTF. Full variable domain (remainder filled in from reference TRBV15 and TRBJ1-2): DAMVIQNPRYQVTQFGKPVTLSCSQTLNHNVMYWYQQKSSQAPKLLFHYYDKDFNNEADTPDNFQSRRPNTSFCFLDIRSPGLGDTAMYLCATSRDDTGKYYGYTFGSGTRLTVV.

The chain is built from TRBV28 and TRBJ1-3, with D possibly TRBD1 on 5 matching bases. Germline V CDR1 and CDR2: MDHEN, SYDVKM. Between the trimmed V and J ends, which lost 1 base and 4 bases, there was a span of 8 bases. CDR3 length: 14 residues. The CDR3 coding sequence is TGTGCCAGCAGTTTATTGGGGACGGGAAACACCATATATTTT. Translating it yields CASSLLGTGNTIYF.

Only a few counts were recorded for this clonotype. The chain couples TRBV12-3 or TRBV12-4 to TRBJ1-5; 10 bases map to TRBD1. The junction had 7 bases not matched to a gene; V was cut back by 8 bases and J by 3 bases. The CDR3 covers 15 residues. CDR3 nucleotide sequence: TGTGCCAGCCGCGGGACAGGGGCCTTCAATCAGCCCCAGCATTTT. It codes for CASRGTGAFNQPQHF.

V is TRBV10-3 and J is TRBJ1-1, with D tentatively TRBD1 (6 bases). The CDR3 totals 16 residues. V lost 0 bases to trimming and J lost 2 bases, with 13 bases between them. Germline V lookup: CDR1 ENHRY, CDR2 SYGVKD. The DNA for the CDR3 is TGTGCCATCAGTGAGTCGGGCGGGGGGCCCAACACTGAAGCTTTCTTT. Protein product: CAISESGGGPNTEAFF.

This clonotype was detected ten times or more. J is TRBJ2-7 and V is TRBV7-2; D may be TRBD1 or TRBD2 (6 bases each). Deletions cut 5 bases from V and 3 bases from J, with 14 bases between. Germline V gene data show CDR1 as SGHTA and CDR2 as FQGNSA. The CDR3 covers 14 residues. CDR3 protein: CASSPRGGGYEQYF. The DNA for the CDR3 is TGTGCCAGCAGCCCTAGAGGAGGGGGCTACGAGCAGTACTTC.

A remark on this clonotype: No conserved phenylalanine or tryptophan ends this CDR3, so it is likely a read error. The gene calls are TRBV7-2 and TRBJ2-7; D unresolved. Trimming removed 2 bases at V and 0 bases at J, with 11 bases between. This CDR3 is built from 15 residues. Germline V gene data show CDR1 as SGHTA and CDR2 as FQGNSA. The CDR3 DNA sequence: TGTGCCAGCAGCTTATCAGGCCTGAGCTCCTACGAGCAGTACTTA. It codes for CASSLSGLSSYEQYL.

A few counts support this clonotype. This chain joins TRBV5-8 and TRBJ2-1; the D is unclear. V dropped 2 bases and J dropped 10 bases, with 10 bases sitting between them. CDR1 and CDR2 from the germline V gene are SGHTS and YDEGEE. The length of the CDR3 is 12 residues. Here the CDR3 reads CASSLARPEQFF. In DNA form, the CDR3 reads TGTGCCAGCAGCTTAGCCCGTCCCGAGCAGTTCTTC.